Detailed here is one T cell receptor beta chain. Its specific antigen is unknown. Base qualities are missing; no much larger clone stands one base away. Trimming takes 3 bases from V and 5 bases from J, and the germline ends sit 13 bases apart. From cysteine to phenylalanine, the CDR3 is 14 amino acids long. The entry retains the CDR3 DNA only, 42 bases that are in frame from base 1. Looking up the germline V gene (reference sequence) yields CDR1 MNHEY and CDR2 SMNVEV. Library generation was performed with the immunoSEQ multiplex PCR assay. The clones in this table, taken by TCRdb from immuneACCESS, are in-frame only. Not every clone is retained; where verified, under half of the shortfall comes from an unresolved V gene, and the cause of the rest is unknown. The sample yields about 150,000 clones; 85% to 95% were counted once. Approximately 2.5% of the sample is held by the ten biggest clonotypes.

The entry originates in a study of control samples from healthy donors and cancer patients (dated by TCRdb to the early 2020s). This chain joins TRBV27 to TRBJ1-2; the D gene assignment is ambiguous. Source material: blood. The clonotype originates from a man over 45 in good health. The sequenced DNA is TGTGCCAGCAGTTTCTATACCCTTGGGTATGGCTACACCTTC. Its translation reads: CASSFYTLGYGYTF.